A single sample is the source of the 20 T cell receptor beta chains below, sequenced in a study of blood T cell repertoires in COVID-19. This table comes from immunoSEQ multiplex PCR, and its TCRdb copy is limited to in-frame clones, with some not included. This table has about 120,000 clones, about 91% appearing once. Sequenced input: peripheral blood. The receptors shown here come from a woman aged 50 to 65 with active or convalescent COVID-19.

This chain joins TRBV7-9 and TRBJ2-5; 13 nucleotides line up with TRBD2. The CDR3 is 15 residues long. Unmatched junction bases numbered 5, after V lost 5 bases and J lost 5 bases. Germline loops: CDR1 SEHNR, CDR2 FQNEAQ (reference sequence). The chain's CDR3 is CASSPSTSGRETQYF. The CDR3 DNA reads TGTGCCAGCAGCCCGTCGACTAGCGGGAGGGAGACCCAGTACTTC.

The chain links TRBV7-2 to TRBJ2-1; 11 positions match TRBD2. The CDR3 is 14 amino acids. V gave up 6 bases and J gave up 8 bases; unmatched junction bases: 6. Germline CDR1 is SGHTA and CDR2 is FQGNSA. The CDR3 sequence is CASRRTSGLDEQFF. The CDR3 region has the DNA TGTGCCAGCAGGCGGACTAGCGGGTTGGATGAGCAGTTCTTC.

DNA of the CDR3: TGCGCCAGCAGCCACGACACCTGGGAGGGCTACACCTTC. Translating gives CASSHDTWEGYTF. The J gene is TRBJ1-2, the V gene TRBV4-3; no clear D gene. V was clipped by 3 bases and J by 8 bases, with 13 bases between them. The germline V gene has CDR1 LGHNA and CDR2 YSLEER. The CDR3 runs 13 residues.

The chain combines TRBV30 with TRBJ1-4, with 9 nucleotides matching TRBD1. CDR3 length: 13 residues. The V gene end was trimmed by 4 bases and the J gene end by 7 bases; junction bases not matched to a gene: 4. Germline assignment: CDR1 GTSNPN and CDR2 SVGIG (reference sequence). The CDR3 DNA reads TGTGCCTGGATACAGGACAGGGGTGAAAAACTGTTTTTT. Residues: CAWIQDRGEKLFF.

This clone is a singleton in its sample. Germline and junction disagree at one end, which may indicate a read error. The V and J genes are TRBV11-2 and TRBJ2-7; D is unresolved. CDR1 SGHAT and CDR2 FQNNGV come from the germline V gene. The CDR3 runs to 14 residues. The CDR3 nucleotides read TGTGCCAGCAGCCTAGAGTTCTACGCCTACGAGCAGTACTTC. Protein sequence: CASSLEFYAYEQYF.

The rearrangement links TRBV24-1 to TRBJ2-7, with TRBD1 identical over 7 bases. CDR3 length: 15 amino acids. Per the germline V gene, CDR1 is KGHDR and CDR2 is SFDVKD. V dropped 4 bases and J dropped 2; count of bases not matched to a gene: 7. CDR3 sequence: CATSDPRTGTYEQYF. CDR3 sequence (DNA): TGTGCCACCAGTGACCCTAGGACAGGAACCTACGAGCAGTACTTC.

The V and J genes are TRBV3-1 (or the pseudogene TRBV3-2) and TRBJ2-7; no definite D call. Germline V gene sequence: CDR1 LGHDT, CDR2 YNNKEL (reference sequence). The ends were cut back, 9 bases at V and 6 bases at J, with 12 bases in the middle. CDR3 length: 11 residues. The CDR3 DNA follows: TGTGCCAGTAGTGGTTTATCCGAGCAGTACTTC. Amino acids: CASSGLSEQYF.

The J gene is TRBJ2-7, the V gene TRBV5-1, with D tentatively TRBD1 (5 bases). Trimming stripped 0 bases from V and 0 bases from J, with 7 bases between. The CDR3 contains 14 residues. CDR1 and CDR2 (germline): SGHRS, YFSETQ. CDR3 sequence reads: CASSLDRRSYEQYF. CDR3 sequence (DNA): TGCGCCAGCAGCTTGGACAGGCGCTCCTACGAGCAGTACTTC.

The chain combines TRBV19 with TRBJ1-6, with a possible D match to TRBD1 (5 bases). The V end lost 7 bases, the J end lost 7 bases, and 14 bases lay between the germline ends. Germline V gene data show CDR1 as LNHDA and CDR2 as SQIVND (reference sequence). CDR3 length equals 14 residues. Here the CDR3 DNA reads TGTGCCAGTAAGGCGGGACTCTTGAATTCACCCCTCCACTTT. Amino acid sequence: CASKAGLLNSPLHF.

V usage is TRBV5-1 and J usage is TRBJ1-2; D might be TRBD1 (6 bases). V was trimmed by 2 bases and J by 2 bases, leaving 16 bases between them. CDR3 size: 16 residues. Germline-derived CDR1 and CDR2 are SGHRS and YFSETQ. CDR3 nucleotides: TGCGCCAGCAGCTTACCCAGGGGCGAGAGAAACTATGGCTACACCTTC. Residues: CASSLPRGERNYGYTF.

V gene TRBV30 combines with J gene TRBJ2-1; TRBD1 matches at 9 bases. The ends lost 8 bases at V and 8 bases at J; junction bases unmatched: 10. The CDR3 length is 13 residues. CDR1 is GTSNPN, CDR2 SVGIG, per germline (reference sequence). This CDR3 reads CALGTGYYDEQFF. CDR3 DNA sequence: TGTGCCCTTGGGACAGGGTATTACGATGAGCAGTTCTTC.

This chain uses TRBV27 with TRBJ2-2; 10 positions match TRBD1. CDR1 is MNHEY, CDR2 SMNVEV, per germline (reference sequence). V shed 5 bases and J 7 bases; nucleotides not matched to a gene: 7. The CDR3 sequence is 15 residues long. The DNA for the CDR3 is TGTGCCAGCAGTATAGACAGGGGGCTTGGCGGGGAGCTGTTTTTT. This sequence encodes CASSIDRGLGGELFF.

This clone was counted between two and nine times. The chain couples TRBV5-1 to TRBJ2-7; possible D gene TRBD2, 6 bases. The V gene's germline CDR1 is SGHRS and CDR2 YFSETQ. The CDR3 totals 16 residues. V was pared by 4 bases and J by 0 bases, with 17 bases between. CDR3 in amino acids: CASSPAPGTDSYEQYF. CDR3 nucleotides: TGCGCCAGCAGCCCAGCTCCCGGGACTGACTCCTACGAGCAGTACTTC. Full variable domain (outside the CDR3, taken from reference TRBV5-1 and TRBJ2-7): KAGVTQTPRYLIKTRGQQVTLSCSPISGHRSVSWYQQTPGQGLQFLFEYFSETQRNKGNFPGRFSGRQFSNSRSEMNVSTLELGDSALYLCASSPAPGTDSYEQYFGPGTRLTVT.

The chain uses TRBV28 and TRBJ1-2; D possibly corresponds to TRBD1 (6 bases). The CDR3 consists of 13 residues. The germline V and J ends were trimmed by 4 bases and 2 bases, with 8 bases remaining between them. CDR1 and CDR2 from the germline V gene are MDHEN and SYDVKM. The CDR3 is CASSWGTNYGYTF. The CDR3 region has the DNA TGTGCCAGCAGTTGGGGGACAAACTATGGCTACACCTTC.

The chain joins TRBV6-2 or TRBV6-3 to TRBJ2-1; D call uncertain. The CDR3 is made up of 16 amino acids. Trimming removed 5 bases from V and 0 bases from J, with 14 bases in between. Germline CDR1 reads MNHEY; CDR2 reads SVGEGT. The CDR3 nucleotides are TGTGCCAGCAGTACCGTACTGCCCTTCTCCTACAATGAGCAGTTCTTC. Translated, it gives CASSTVLPFSYNEQFF.

CDR3 in DNA: TGTGCCAGCAGTGACAACTACGAGCAGTACTTC. As protein: CASSDNYEQYF. The chain is built from TRBV6-1 and TRBJ2-7, with unresolved D. From germline, CDR1 is MNHNS and CDR2 SASEGT. The V end lost 3 bases, the J end lost 3 bases, and 3 bases lay between the germline ends. The CDR3 covers 11 residues.

The V and J genes are TRBV6-4 and TRBJ2-3; perhaps TRBD2 as D (6 bases). Trimming took 3 bases from V and 4 from J, leaving 11 bases between them. The CDR3 runs 14 residues. Germline V gene lookup returns CDR1 MRHNA and CDR2 SNTAGT. The CDR3, as DNA: TGTGCCAGCAGTGAGGACTACAGTTCAGATACGCAGTATTTT. Its translation is CASSEDYSSDTQYF.

The gene calls are TRBV6-2 or TRBV6-3 and TRBJ1-5; the D gene is possibly TRBD1 (6 bases). Trimming shortened V by 5 bases and J by 0 bases, and 11 bases separated the two germline ends. The CDR3 length is 15 residues. The germline V gene has CDR1 MNHEY and CDR2 SVGEGT. The CDR3 spells CASSRQVYSNQPQHF. CDR3 bases: TGTGCCAGCAGTCGACAGGTGTATAGCAATCAGCCCCAGCATTTT.

The table lists this clone with a count of one. Here the CDR3 DNA reads TGTGCCAGCAGCTTAAGGCGGGTGCTCACCCAAGAGACCCAGTACTTC. Translation: CASSLRRVLTQETQYF. V usage is TRBV7-2 and J usage is TRBJ2-5; D perhaps matches TRBD2 (5 bases). CDR3 length equals 16 residues. Trimming shortened V by 2 bases and J by 1 base, and 14 bases separated the two germline ends. Germline lookup yields CDR1 SGHTA and CDR2 FQGNSA.

J is TRBJ1-1 and V is TRBV9; D is unclear. Looked up from germline, CDR1 is SGDLS and CDR2 is YYNGEE. Trimming stripped 0 bases from V and 8 bases from J, with 14 bases between. CDR3 size: 14 residues. The CDR3 DNA is TGTGCCAGCAGCGTAGATCTGGGCCAAACAGAAGCTTTCTTT. Translation: CASSVDLGQTEAFF.